A single sample gave rise to the 24 T cell receptor beta chains below, sequenced in a study of shared clonotypes between healthy human individuals. Assay: immunoSEQ multiplex PCR; the TCRdb copy retains only in-frame clones and omits some. The data contain approximately 810,000 clones, around 93% of them singletons. Naive CD8 cells lacked CD45RO, underwent positive selection for CCR7 and left out terminally differentiated effector memory CD45RA+ cells. The sequencing input was naive CD8+ T cells sorted from blood. The receptors stem from a man aged 25 to 40 in good health.

This sequence joins TRBV28 and TRBJ1-4, with 8 positions matching TRBD1. The germline gives CDR1 MDHEN, CDR2 SYDVKM. The CDR3 consists of 16 residues. V shed 7 bases and J 8 bases; nucleotides not matched to a gene: 15. For the CDR3, the DNA is TGTGCCAGCACCCTTTCCCCACAGGGGGAGGAGGAAAAACTGTTTTTT. This gives the protein CASTLSPQGEEEKLFF.

V usage is TRBV9 and J usage is TRBJ2-1, with D possibly called TRBD1 or TRBD2 (6 bases each). Germline loops: CDR1 SGDLS, CDR2 YYNGEE. There are 16 residues in the CDR3. V was clipped by 3 bases and J by 7 bases, with 20 bases between them. The CDR3 DNA sequence: TGTGCCAGCAGCGCACCGGGGGCGCGGGTGGGGAATGAGCAGTTCTTC. Its translation is CASSAPGARVGNEQFF.

V is TRBV7-6 and J is TRBJ1-3, with 7 nucleotides matching TRBD1. J was trimmed by 3 bases and V by 1 base; bases with no gene match: 3. Looked up from germline, CDR1 is SGHVS and CDR2 is FNYEAQ. The CDR3 length is 15 residues. As DNA, the CDR3 is TGTGCCAGCAGCTTAGACAGGGGCTTTGGAAACACCATATATTTT. This codes for CASSLDRGFGNTIYF.

V usage is TRBV7-9 and J usage is TRBJ2-7; D perhaps matches TRBD1 (6 bases). The CDR3 spans 13 residues. V was pared by 4 bases and J by 2 bases, with 9 bases between. Germline V lookup: CDR1 SEHNR, CDR2 FQNEAQ (reference sequence). CDR3 residues: CASSSKGAYEQYF. The CDR3 DNA follows: TGTGCCAGCAGCTCTAAGGGGGCCTACGAGCAGTACTTC.

The genes are TRBV7-9 and TRBJ2-7; tentatively, D is TRBD1 (5 bases). V lost 4 bases to trimming and J lost 0 bases, with 16 bases between them. Germline V lookup: CDR1 SEHNR, CDR2 FQNEAQ (reference sequence). The CDR3 length is 16 residues. In DNA form, the CDR3 reads TGTGCCAGCAGCTATATCGGACACCTAACCTCCTACGAGCAGTACTTC. This gives the protein CASSYIGHLTSYEQYF.

V and J are TRBV19 and TRBJ2-7; D may match TRBD1 or TRBD2 (5 bases each). V shed 3 bases and J shed 4 bases, with 16 bases lying between them. The CDR3 extends over 15 amino acids. From germline, CDR1 is LNHDA and CDR2 SQIVND (reference sequence). This CDR3 is CASSIGAGLGYEQYF. The DNA of the CDR3 is TGTGCCAGTAGTATCGGGGCCGGACTGGGATACGAGCAGTACTTC.

This chain joins TRBV6-5 and TRBJ2-3; no reliable D call. The length of the CDR3 is 14 residues. Germline lookup yields CDR1 MNHEY and CDR2 SVGAGI. The V and J ends lost 4 bases and 1 base respectively, with 9 bases between them. For the CDR3, the DNA is TGTGCCAGCAGTTCCTTGAGTGGCACAGATACGCAGTATTTT. It specifies CASSSLSGTDTQYF.

The chain carries TRBV28 and TRBJ2-3; 7 bases are shared with TRBD1. Per the germline V gene, CDR1 is MDHEN and CDR2 is SYDVKM. V lost 2 bases and J lost 4; bases outside the gene matches: 6. This CDR3 is 15 amino acids long. For the CDR3, the DNA is TGTGCCAGCAGTTTACCCCAACAGGGGCCAGATACGCAGTATTTT. Its protein product is CASSLPQQGPDTQYF.

The chain combines TRBV4-1 with TRBJ2-3, with 11 bases matching TRBD2. Germline V lookup: CDR1 MGHRA, CDR2 YSYEKL. The length of the CDR3 is 14 residues. Unmatched junction bases numbered 2, after V lost 4 bases and J lost 5 bases. The CDR3 DNA reads TGCGCCAGCAGCCTACTAGCGGGAGAAGATACGCAGTATTTT. It is translated as CASSLLAGEDTQYF.

The V and J genes are TRBV7-2 and TRBJ1-1; D remains unclear. The V and J ends lost 3 bases and 4 bases respectively, with 3 bases between them. The CDR3 runs to 11 residues. Germline V gives CDR1 SGHTA, CDR2 FQGNSA. The CDR3 coding sequence is TGTGCCAGCAGCTTCGGCACTGAAGCTTTCTTT. Translating gives CASSFGTEAFF. Complete variable domain (other parts from reference TRBV7-2 and TRBJ1-1): GAGVSQSPSNKVTEKGKDVELRCDPISGHTALYWYRQSLGQGLEFLIYFQGNSAPDKSGLPSDRFSAERTGGSVSTLTIQRTQQEDSAVYLCASSFGTEAFFGQGTRLTVV.

The chain has TRBV27 and TRBJ1-5; no clear D gene. CDR1 and CDR2 (germline): MNHEY, SMNVEV (reference sequence). The CDR3 is 13 amino acids. V lost 3 bases, J lost 7 bases, and 10 bases lay in between. Written as DNA, the CDR3 is TGTGCCAGCAGTTTTGGGTTCCGCCAGCCCCAGCATTTT. Translation gives CASSFGFRQPQHF.

The chain joins TRBV7-9 to TRBJ2-2, with D perhaps matching TRBD1 (5 bases). Germline V gene lookup returns CDR1 SEHNR and CDR2 FQNEAQ (reference sequence). The V gene lost 1 base and the J gene lost 6 bases, with 18 bases spanning the gap. The CDR3 extends over 17 amino acids. The CDR3 region is CASSLVGHSRSAGELFF. The DNA of the CDR3 is TGTGCCAGCAGCTTAGTAGGACATTCGAGATCCGCCGGGGAGCTGTTTTTT.

The chain uses TRBV7-6 and TRBJ2-5, with D tentatively TRBD2 (6 bases). Between the trimmed V and J ends, which lost 3 bases and 2 bases, there was a span of 7 bases. The germline gives CDR1 SGHVS, CDR2 FNYEAQ. CDR3 length equals 13 residues. CDR3 DNA: TGTGCCAGCAGCTTCCGGGGGCAAGAGACCCAGTACTTC. Amino acids: CASSFRGQETQYF.

The CDR3 spells CASSVEPGNTGELFF. CDR3 nucleotide sequence: TGTGCCAGCAGCGTAGAGCCAGGGAACACCGGGGAGCTGTTTTTT. The chain links TRBV9 to TRBJ2-2; D is unresolved. The CDR3 loop spans 15 amino acids. Germline V lookup: CDR1 SGDLS, CDR2 YYNGEE. V was trimmed by 0 bases and J by 1 base, leaving 7 bases between them. The variable domain in full, with the rest retrieved from reference TRBV9 and TRBJ2-2, is DSGVTQTPKHLITATGQRVTLRCSPRSGDLSVYWYQQSLDQGLQFLIQYYNGEERAKGNILERFSAQQFPDLHSELNLSSLELGDSALYFCASSVEPGNTGELFFGEGSRLTVL.

The V and J genes are TRBV19 and TRBJ2-1; D is uncertain. V was cut by 4 bases and J by 10 bases, with 11 bases left in between. This CDR3 is 12 amino acids long. Germline V gene sequence: CDR1 LNHDA, CDR2 SQIVND (reference sequence). The CDR3 sequence: CASSTYSVEQFF. As DNA, the CDR3 is TGTGCCAGTAGTACCTATTCAGTAGAGCAGTTCTTC.

The rearrangement links TRBV12-5 to TRBJ2-1, with 8 bases that match TRBD2. V shed 2 bases, J shed 1 base, and the junction held 7 bases outside the gene matches. The CDR3 loop spans 17 amino acids. CDR1 LGHNT and CDR2 FRNRAP come from the germline V gene. The CDR3 loop is CASGLRVGRGSYNEQFF. The CDR3 nucleotides are TGTGCTAGTGGTTTGCGGGTCGGGAGGGGGTCCTACAATGAGCAGTTCTTC. The full variable domain, its missing parts supplied by reference TRBV12-5 and TRBJ2-1, is DARVTQTPRHKVTEMGQEVTMRCQPILGHNTVFWYRQTMMQGLELLAYFRNRAPLDDSGMPKDRFSAEMPDATLATLKIQPSEPRDSAVYFCASGLRVGRGSYNEQFFGPGTRLTVL.

The table lists this clone with a few counts. The rearrangement joins TRBV28 to TRBJ2-5; D unresolved. The germline gives CDR1 MDHEN, CDR2 SYDVKM. V was cut by 3 bases and J by 3 bases, with 8 bases left in between. This CDR3 comprises 13 residues. The CDR3 DNA reads TGTGCCAGCAGTTTGAACAGAGAAGAGACCCAGTACTTC. It is translated as CASSLNREETQYF.

This chain joins TRBV4-3 and TRBJ2-5, with 7 nucleotides matching TRBD2. This CDR3 region has 16 residues. V was clipped by 4 bases and J by 4 bases; unmatched bases: 12. Germline-derived CDR1 and CDR2 are LGHNA and YSLEER. The CDR3: CASSPTSARGRETQYF. The CDR3, as DNA: TGCGCCAGCAGCCCCACTAGCGCCCGAGGGCGAGAGACCCAGTACTTC.

The J gene is TRBJ2-7, the V gene TRBV16; 7 nucleotides agree with TRBD1. V was clipped by 3 bases and J by 2 bases; unmatched bases: 4. Germline CDR1 reads KGHSY; CDR2 reads FQNENV. CDR3 length: 14 residues. The DNA of the CDR3 is TGTGCCAGCAGCCAGACAGGGATCACCTACGAGCAGTACTTC. This codes for CASSQTGITYEQYF.

The genes are TRBV9 and TRBJ1-2, with 9 bases matching TRBD1. Per germline, CDR1 SGDLS and CDR2 YYNGEE. The CDR3 is 14 amino acids. The V gene end was trimmed by 3 bases and the J gene end by 6 bases; junction bases not matched to a gene: 6. The CDR3 loop is CASSEWDRADGYTF. The CDR3, as DNA: TGTGCCAGCAGCGAATGGGACAGGGCTGATGGCTACACCTTC. The full variable domain, in which reference TRBV9 and TRBJ1-2 provide the parts outside the CDR3, is DSGVTQTPKHLITATGQRVTLRCSPRSGDLSVYWYQQSLDQGLQFLIQYYNGEERAKGNILERFSAQQFPDLHSELNLSSLELGDSALYFCASSEWDRADGYTFGSGTRLTVV.

V is TRBV29-1 and J is TRBJ2-1; D uncertain. Germline lookup yields CDR1 SQVTM and CDR2 ANQGSEA. Trimming cost V 6 bases and J 9 bases, with 12 bases left between them. CDR3 length equals 11 residues. CDR3 sequence (DNA): TGCAGCGTGAGATTCCTCGGTGAGCAGTTCTTC. Its translation: CSVRFLGEQFF.

V usage is TRBV9 and J usage is TRBJ2-7, with D possibly being TRBD2 (6 bases). Germline V gives CDR1 SGDLS, CDR2 YYNGEE. V dropped 0 bases and J dropped 6 bases, with 16 bases sitting between them. The CDR3 runs to 15 residues. The CDR3 is CASSVGGGAGREQYF. DNA for the CDR3: TGTGCCAGCAGCGTAGGAGGAGGAGCGGGCCGCGAGCAGTACTTC.

V is TRBV27 and J is TRBJ2-3; 11 nucleotides agree with TRBD2. This CDR3 has 16 residues. V dropped 5 bases and J dropped 2; count of bases not matched to a gene: 6. Germline lookup yields CDR1 MNHEY and CDR2 SMNVEV (reference sequence). CDR3 coding DNA: TGTGCCAGCAGTCCAAGACTAGCGGGGAACACAGATACGCAGTATTTT. As protein: CASSPRLAGNTDTQYF.

In its sample, this clone was seen once. The V call is TRBV7-9, the J call TRBJ1-2, with D perhaps TRBD1 (5 bases). This CDR3 contains 15 residues. Germline V gene sequence: CDR1 SEHNR, CDR2 FQNEAQ (reference sequence). V gave up 5 bases and J gave up 2 bases, with 15 bases separating them. CDR3 bases: TGTGCCAGCAGCCCGCCCCTCCGGGACAACTATGGCTACACCTTC. Its protein is CASSPPLRDNYGYTF.